This T cell receptor beta chain appears in the sequencing data of a study of vaccination and CD4 T cells after COVID-19. Comments on this clonotype: Antigen: not known.

The treatment is: roughly 10-day PBMC culture with coronavirus spike peptide pools or control peptides (ViraFEST assay). Sequencing of the DNA from cultured CD4+ T cells was carried out with the Oncomine TCR Beta short-read assay. In TCRdb, the PCR reads were re-called with MiXCR into one record per CDR3 protein. The table includes 13,000 to 15,000 distinct CDR3 sequences, approximately 40% detected once. The CDR3 loop spans 13 amino acids. The ends were cut back, 0 bases at V and 6 bases at J, with 8 bases in the middle. Regarding the study as a whole: The appearance of a median approximately 90% of reactive clones in convalescent patients occurred only post-vaccination.

The chain couples TRBV12-3 or TRBV12-4 to TRBJ2-5, with D hard to call. Input material: CD4+ T cells from blood, cultured in vitro. The origin of this receptor is a human donor who had recovered from COVID-19. The CDR3: CASSLARGQTQYF. Written as DNA, the CDR3 is TGTGCCAGCAGTTTAGCGCGTGGGCAGACCCAGTACTTC.